This T cell receptor (beta chain) emerged from a study of blood T cells in healthy people across ages. This CDR3 region has 14 residues. The germline V and J ends were trimmed by 2 bases and 3 bases, with 9 bases remaining between them. Looked up from germline, CDR1 is ENHRY and CDR2 is SYGVKD. Study-level findings and limits: Shifts in expanded clonotypes may have been confounded by donor CMV status, which was unknown. Roughly linear age-related decline in beta diversity appeared, significant by age roughly 40.

This clonotype showed up just a few times. Its antigen is not identified. The authors ran a second PCR of about 6 to 11 cycles using a sample-barcoded 5' primer and a J-beta primer mix. Every sample gave at least 3 million paired-end reads containing CDR3. TCRdb re-analysed the 5' RACE reads in MiXCR, keeping a single row per CDR3 protein. Of roughly 680,000 distinct CDR3 sequences in the sample, 49% were seen once. Every sample gave at least 5.5 micrograms of total RNA when it was extracted. The receptor comes from a woman aged 60-75 years in good health. This chain joins TRBV10-3 and TRBJ2-3; D could derive from TRBD1 or TRBD2 (5 bases each). Sequencing input: blood. The chain's CDR3 is CAISEAWGTDTQYF. For the CDR3, the DNA is TGTGCCATCAGTGAGGCATGGGGGACAGATACGCAGTATTTT.